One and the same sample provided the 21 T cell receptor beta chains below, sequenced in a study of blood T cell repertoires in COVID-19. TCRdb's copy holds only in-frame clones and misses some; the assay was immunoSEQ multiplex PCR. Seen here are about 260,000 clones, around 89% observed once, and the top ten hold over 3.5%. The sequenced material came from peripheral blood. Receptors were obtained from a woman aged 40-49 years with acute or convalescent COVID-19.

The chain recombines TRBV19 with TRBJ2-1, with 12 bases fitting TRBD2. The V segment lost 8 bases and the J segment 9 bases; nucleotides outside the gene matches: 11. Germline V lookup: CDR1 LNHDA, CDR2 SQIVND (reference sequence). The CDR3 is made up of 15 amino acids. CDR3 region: CASSDGLAGLSEQFF. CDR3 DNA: TGTGCCAGTTCAGACGGACTAGCGGGGCTCAGTGAGCAGTTCTTC.

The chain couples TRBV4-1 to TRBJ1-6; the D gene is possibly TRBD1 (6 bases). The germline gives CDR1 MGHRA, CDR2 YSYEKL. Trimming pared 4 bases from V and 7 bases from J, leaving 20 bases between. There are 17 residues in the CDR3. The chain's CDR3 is CASSRTVVRDKNSPLHF. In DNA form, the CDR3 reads TGCGCCAGCAGCCGGACTGTGGTAAGGGACAAGAATTCACCCCTCCACTTT.

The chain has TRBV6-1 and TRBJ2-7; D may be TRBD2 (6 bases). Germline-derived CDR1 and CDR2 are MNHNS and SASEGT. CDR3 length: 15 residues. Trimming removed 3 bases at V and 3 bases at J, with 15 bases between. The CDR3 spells CASSDLGGIRYEQYV. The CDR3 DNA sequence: TGTGCCAGCAGTGACCTGGGCGGGATCCGCTACGAGCAGTACGTC.

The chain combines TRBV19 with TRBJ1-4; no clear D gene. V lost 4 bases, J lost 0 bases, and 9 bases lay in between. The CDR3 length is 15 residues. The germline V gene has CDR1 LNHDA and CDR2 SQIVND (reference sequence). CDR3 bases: TGTGCCAGTAGTAACTCGGGTGCAACTAATGAAAAACTGTTTTTT. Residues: CASSNSGATNEKLFF. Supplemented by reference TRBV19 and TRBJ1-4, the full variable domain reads DGGITQSPKYLFRKEGQNVTLSCEQNLNHDAMYWYRQDPGQGLRLIYYSQIVNDFQKGDIAEGYSVSREKKESFPLTVTSAQKNPTAFYLCASSNSGATNEKLFFGSGTQLSVL.

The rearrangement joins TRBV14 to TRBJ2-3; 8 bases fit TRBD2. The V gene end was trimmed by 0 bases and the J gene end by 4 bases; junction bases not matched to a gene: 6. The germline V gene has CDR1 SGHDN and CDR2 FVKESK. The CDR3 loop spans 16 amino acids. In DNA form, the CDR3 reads TGTGCCAGCAGCCAAGACGCGGGGGGTGTTCCAGATACGCAGTATTTT. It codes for CASSQDAGGVPDTQYF.

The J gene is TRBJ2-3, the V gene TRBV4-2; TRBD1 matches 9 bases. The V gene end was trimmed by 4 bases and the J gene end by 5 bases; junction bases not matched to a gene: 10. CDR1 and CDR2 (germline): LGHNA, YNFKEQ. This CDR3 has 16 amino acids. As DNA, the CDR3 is TGTGCCAGCAGCCGCCGGGACAGGGAACCAGGAGATACGCAGTATTTT. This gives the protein CASSRRDREPGDTQYF.

The CDR3 coding sequence is TGTGCCAGTAGGCCGACAGCCTCTAGCACAGATACGCAGTATTTT. The encoded protein is CASRPTASSTDTQYF. The rearrangement uses TRBV19 and TRBJ2-3, with a possible D match to TRBD1 (5 bases). The CDR3 spans 15 residues. Deletions cut 6 bases from V and 0 bases from J, with 13 bases between. Looked up from germline, CDR1 is LNHDA and CDR2 is SQIVND (reference sequence).

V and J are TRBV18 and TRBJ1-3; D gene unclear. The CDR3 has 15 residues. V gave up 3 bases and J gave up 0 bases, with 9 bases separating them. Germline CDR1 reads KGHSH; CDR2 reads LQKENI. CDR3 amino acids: CASSPPRDSGNTIYF. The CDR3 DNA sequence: TGTGCCAGCTCACCGCCGAGGGACTCTGGAAACACCATATATTTT.

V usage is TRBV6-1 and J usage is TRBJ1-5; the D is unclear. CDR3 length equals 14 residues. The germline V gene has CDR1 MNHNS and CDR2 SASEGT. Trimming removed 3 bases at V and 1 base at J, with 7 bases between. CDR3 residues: CASSEWLSNQPQHF. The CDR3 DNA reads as TGTGCCAGCAGTGAGTGGCTGAGCAATCAGCCCCAGCATTTT.

In nucleotides, the CDR3 is TGTGCCAGCAGTTATCGACTAGCGGGTACCTACGAGCAGTACGTC. The encoded protein is CASSYRLAGTYEQYV. The chain combines TRBV6-2 or TRBV6-3 with TRBJ2-7, with 10 bases aligning to TRBD2. Germline CDR1 reads MNHEY; CDR2 reads SVGEGT. V trimming: 3 bases; J trimming: 2 bases; junction bases outside the gene matches: 4. The CDR3 extends over 15 amino acids.

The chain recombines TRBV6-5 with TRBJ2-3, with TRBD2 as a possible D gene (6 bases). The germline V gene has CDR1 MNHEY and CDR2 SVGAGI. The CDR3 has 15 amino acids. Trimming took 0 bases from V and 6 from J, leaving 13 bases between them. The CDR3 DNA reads TGTGCCAGCAGTTACTCGACGGCCCGGGGGGATACGCAGTATTTT. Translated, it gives CASSYSTARGDTQYF.

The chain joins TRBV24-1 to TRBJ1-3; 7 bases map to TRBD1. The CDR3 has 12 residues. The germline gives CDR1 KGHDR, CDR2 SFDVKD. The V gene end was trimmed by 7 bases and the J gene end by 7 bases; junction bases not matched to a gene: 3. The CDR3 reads CATSGQVNTIYF. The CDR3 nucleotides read TGTGCCACCAGCGGACAGGTGAACACCATATATTTT.

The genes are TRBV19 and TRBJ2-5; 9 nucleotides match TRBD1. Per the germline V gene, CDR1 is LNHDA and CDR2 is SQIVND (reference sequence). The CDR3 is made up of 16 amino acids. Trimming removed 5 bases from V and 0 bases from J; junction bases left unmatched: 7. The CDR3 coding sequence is TGTGCCAGTAGTCTGGGACAGGGACAAAACCAAGAGACCCAGTACTTC. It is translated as CASSLGQGQNQETQYF.

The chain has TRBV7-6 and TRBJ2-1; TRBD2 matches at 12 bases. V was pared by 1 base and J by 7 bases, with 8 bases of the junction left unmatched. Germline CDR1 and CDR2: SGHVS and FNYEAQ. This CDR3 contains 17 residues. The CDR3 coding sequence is TGTGCCAGCAGCTTAGGGACTAGCGGGGCCTACGGGAATGAGCAGTTCTTC. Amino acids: CASSLGTSGAYGNEQFF.

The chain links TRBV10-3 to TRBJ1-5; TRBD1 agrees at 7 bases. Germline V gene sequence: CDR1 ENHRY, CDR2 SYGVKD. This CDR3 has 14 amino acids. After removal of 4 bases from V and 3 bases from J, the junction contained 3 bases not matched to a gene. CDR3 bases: TGTGCCATCAGTGGGACAGGTTACAATCAGCCCCAGCATTTT. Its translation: CAISGTGYNQPQHF.

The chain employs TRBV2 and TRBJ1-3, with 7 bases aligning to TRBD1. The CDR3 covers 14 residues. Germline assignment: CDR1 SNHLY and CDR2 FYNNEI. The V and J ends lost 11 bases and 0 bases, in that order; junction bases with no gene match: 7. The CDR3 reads CALRRDSSGNTIYF. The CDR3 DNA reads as TGTGCCTTACGACGGGACAGCTCTGGAAACACCATATATTTT.

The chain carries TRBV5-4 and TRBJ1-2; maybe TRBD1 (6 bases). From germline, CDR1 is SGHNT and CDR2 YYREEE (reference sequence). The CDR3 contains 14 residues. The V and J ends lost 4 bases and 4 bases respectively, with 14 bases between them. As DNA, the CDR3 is TGTGCCAGCAGCGGAAAGGGACAAGGCTATGGCTACACCTTC. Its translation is CASSGKGQGYGYTF.

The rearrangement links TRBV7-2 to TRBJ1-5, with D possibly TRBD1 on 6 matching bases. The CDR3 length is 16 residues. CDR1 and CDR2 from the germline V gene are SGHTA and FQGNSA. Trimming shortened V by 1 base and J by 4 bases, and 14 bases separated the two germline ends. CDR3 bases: TGTGCCAGCAGCTTAGTGGCAGGGGCTGAGAATCAGCCCCAGCATTTT. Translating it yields CASSLVAGAENQPQHF.

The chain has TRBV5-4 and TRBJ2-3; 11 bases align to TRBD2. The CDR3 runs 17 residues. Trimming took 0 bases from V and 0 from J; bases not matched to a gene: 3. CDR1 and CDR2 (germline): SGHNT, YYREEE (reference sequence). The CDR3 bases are TGTGCCAGCAGCTTGGCTAGCGGGGGGACGAGCACAGATACGCAGTATTTT. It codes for CASSLASGGTSTDTQYF.

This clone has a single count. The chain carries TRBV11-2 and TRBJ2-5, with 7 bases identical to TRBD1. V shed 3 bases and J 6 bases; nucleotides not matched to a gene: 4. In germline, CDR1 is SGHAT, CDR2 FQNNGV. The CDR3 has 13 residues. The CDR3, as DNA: TGTGCCAGCAGCTTGGGTAGGGGGCAGACCCAGTACTTC. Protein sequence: CASSLGRGQTQYF.

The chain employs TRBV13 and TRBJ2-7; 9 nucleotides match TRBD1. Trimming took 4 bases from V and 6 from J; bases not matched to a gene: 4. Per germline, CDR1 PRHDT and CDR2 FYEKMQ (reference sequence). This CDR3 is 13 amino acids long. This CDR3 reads CASSSGQGPEQYV. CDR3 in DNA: TGTGCCAGCAGCTCGGGACAGGGACCCGAGCAGTACGTC.